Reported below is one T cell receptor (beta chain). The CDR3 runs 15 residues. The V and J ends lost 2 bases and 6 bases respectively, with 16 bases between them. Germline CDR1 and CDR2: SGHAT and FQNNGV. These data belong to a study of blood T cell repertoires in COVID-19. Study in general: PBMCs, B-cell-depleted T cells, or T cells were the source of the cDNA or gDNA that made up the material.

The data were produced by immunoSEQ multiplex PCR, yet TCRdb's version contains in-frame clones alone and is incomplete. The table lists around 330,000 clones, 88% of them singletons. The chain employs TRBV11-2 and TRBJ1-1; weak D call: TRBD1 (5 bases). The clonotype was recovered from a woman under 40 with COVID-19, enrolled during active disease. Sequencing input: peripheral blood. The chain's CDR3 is CASSLNGAINAEAFF. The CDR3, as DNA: TGTGCCAGCAGCTTAAATGGGGCTATCAACGCTGAAGCTTTCTTT.